Detailed here is one TCR beta chain. The CDR3 sequence is 14 residues long. Trimming at V came to 5 bases and at J to 6 bases, leaving 7 bases not matched to a gene. CDR1 and CDR2 (germline): SGDLS, YYNGEE. Data came from immunoSEQ multiplex PCR; TCRdb stores just in-frame clones and leaves some out. The sample shows over 350,000 clones, approximately 90% of them seen only once. This specimen comes from a study of blood T cell repertoires in COVID-19. Turning to the study itself: The samples span acute and convalescent COVID-19 from the United States, Italy and Spain. T cells, B-cell-depleted T cells, or PBMCs supplied cDNA or gDNA.

All enrollees were roughly 18 to 100 years old and from roughly 22 US areas. Which cohort a participant joined came from the clinical history participants gave. Sequences were obtained from PBMCs or T cells enriched from blood (not recorded which). J is TRBJ2-2 and V is TRBV9; 7 bases agree with TRBD1. The TCR was taken from a woman aged 40 to 50 who had been exposed to COVID-19. The CDR3, as DNA: TGTGCCAGCAGTGACCGGACAGGTTCCGGGGAGCTGTTTTTT. Protein sequence: CASSDRTGSGELFF.